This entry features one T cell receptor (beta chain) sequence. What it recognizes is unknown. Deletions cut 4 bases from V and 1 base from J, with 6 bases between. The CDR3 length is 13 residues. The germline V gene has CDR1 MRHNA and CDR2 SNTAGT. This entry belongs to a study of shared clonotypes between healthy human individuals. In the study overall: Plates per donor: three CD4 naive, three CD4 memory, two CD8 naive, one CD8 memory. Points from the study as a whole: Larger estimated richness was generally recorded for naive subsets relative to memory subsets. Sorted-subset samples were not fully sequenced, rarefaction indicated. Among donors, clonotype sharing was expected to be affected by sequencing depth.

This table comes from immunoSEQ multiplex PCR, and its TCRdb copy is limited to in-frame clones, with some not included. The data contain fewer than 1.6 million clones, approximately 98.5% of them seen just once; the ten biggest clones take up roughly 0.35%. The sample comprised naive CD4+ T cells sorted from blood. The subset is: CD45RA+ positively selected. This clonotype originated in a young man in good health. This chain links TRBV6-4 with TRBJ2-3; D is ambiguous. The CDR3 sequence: CASSVQGTDTQYF. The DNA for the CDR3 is TGTGCCAGCAGTGTGCAGGGCACAGATACGCAGTATTTT.